This TCR beta chain came from a study of blood T cell repertoires in COVID-19. This CDR3 comprises 14 residues. The germline V gene has CDR1 MDHEN and CDR2 SYDVKM. V was clipped by 3 bases and J by 4 bases, with 12 bases between them. The method was immunoSEQ multiplex PCR; TCRdb's version includes in-frame clones alone and lacks a portion of them. The sample shows 95,000 to 150,000 clones, about four fifths of them seen only once. The receptor comes from a man between 60 and 70 years old with active or convalescent COVID-19. The gene calls are TRBV28 and TRBJ1-2, with D maybe TRBD1 (5 bases). Sequences were obtained from peripheral blood. This CDR3 is CASSFGGVSYGYTF. For the CDR3, the DNA is TGTGCCAGCAGTTTCGGGGGGGTTTCCTATGGCTACACCTTC.